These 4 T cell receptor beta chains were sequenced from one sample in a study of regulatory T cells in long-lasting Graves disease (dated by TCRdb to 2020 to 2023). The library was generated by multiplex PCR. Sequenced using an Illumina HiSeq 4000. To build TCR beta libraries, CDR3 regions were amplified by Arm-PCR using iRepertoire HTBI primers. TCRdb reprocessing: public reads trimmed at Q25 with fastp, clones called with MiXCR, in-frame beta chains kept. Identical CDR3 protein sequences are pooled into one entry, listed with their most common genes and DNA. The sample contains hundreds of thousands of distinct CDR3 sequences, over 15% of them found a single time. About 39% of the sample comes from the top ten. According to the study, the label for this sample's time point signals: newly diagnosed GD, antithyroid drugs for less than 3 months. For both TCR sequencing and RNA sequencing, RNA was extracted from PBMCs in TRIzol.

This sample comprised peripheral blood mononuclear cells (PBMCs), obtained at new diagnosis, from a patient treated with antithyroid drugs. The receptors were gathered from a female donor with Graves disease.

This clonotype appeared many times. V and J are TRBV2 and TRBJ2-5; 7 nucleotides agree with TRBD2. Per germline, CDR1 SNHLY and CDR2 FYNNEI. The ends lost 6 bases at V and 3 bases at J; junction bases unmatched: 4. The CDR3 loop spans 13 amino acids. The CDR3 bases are TGTGCCAGCAGCGCAGGGACTAAAGAGACCCAGTACTTC. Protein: CASSAGTKETQYF.

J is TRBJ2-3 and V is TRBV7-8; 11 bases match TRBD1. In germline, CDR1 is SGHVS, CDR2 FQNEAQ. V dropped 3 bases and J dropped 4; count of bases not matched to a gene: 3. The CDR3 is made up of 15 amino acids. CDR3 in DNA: TGTGCCAGCAGCTTGCGGACAGGGGGCCCAGATACGCAGTATTTT. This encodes CASSLRTGGPDTQYF.

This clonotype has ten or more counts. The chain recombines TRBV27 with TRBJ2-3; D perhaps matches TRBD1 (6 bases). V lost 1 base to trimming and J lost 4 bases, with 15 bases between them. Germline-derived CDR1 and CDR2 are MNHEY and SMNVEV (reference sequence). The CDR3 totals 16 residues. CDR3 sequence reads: CASSLFQGNLADTQYF. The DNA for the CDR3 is TGTGCCAGCAGTTTATTTCAGGGGAATTTAGCAGATACGCAGTATTTT.

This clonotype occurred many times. CDR3 loop: CASSGGGNDEQYF. The CDR3 DNA reads as TGTGCCAGCAGTGGGGGAGGGAACGACGAGCAGTACTTC. V gene TRBV2 combines with J gene TRBJ2-7; 7 nucleotides align to TRBD2. This CDR3 has 13 amino acids. V lost 4 bases to trimming and J lost 5 bases; unmatched junction nucleotides: 5. Germline CDR1 reads SNHLY; CDR2 reads FYNNEI.